This TCR beta chain was recovered during a study of regulatory T cells in long-lasting Graves disease. The CDR3 loop spans 13 amino acids. V dropped 7 bases and J dropped 5 bases, with 17 bases sitting between them. Germline V gene data show CDR1 as SQVTM and CDR2 as ANQGSEA. With iRepertoire HTBI primers and Arm-PCR of CDR3 regions, TCR beta libraries were built. TCRdb fed the multiplex PCR reads into MiXCR, producing one record per CDR3 protein. The sample includes fewer than 450,000 distinct CDR3 sequences, roughly a quarter of them seen just once. Sample time point: persistent/refractory GD, antithyroid drugs over 5 years with positive TRAb. RNA extracted from PBMCs served as the sequencing template.

Source: peripheral blood mononuclear cells (PBMCs), taken when the disease was refractory, from a patient treated with antithyroid drugs. The chain is built from TRBV29-1 and TRBJ1-1; D perhaps matches TRBD1 (5 bases). This sequence originates from a female donor with Graves disease. The CDR3 DNA reads TGCAGCGCCATCCTTGGGGGGTGGACTGAAGCTTTCTTT. This gives the protein CSAILGGWTEAFF. Variable domain in full (rest from reference TRBV29-1 and TRBJ1-1): SAVISQKPSRDICQRGTSLTIQCQVDSQVTMMFWYRQQPGQSLTLIATANQGSEATYESGFVIDKFPISRPNLTFSTLTVSNMSPEDSSIYLCSAILGGWTEAFFGQGTRLTVV.